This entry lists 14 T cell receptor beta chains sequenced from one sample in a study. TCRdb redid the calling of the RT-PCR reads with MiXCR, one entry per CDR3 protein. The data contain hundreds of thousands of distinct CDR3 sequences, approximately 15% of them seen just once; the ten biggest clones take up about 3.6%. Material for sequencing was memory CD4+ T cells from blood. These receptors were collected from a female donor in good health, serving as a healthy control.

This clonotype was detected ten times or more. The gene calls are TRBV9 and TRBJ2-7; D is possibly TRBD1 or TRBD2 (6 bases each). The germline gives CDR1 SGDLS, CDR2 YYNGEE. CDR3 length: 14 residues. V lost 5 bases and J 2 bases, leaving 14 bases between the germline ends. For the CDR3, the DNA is TGTGCCAGCAGTGAGGGGGGATTCACCTACGAGCAGTACTTC. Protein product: CASSEGGFTYEQYF.

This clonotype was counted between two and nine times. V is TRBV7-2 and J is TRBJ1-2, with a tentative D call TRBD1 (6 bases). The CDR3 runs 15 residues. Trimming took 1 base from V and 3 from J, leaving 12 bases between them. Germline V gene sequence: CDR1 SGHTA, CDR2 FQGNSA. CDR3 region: CASSLDPGDYYGYTF. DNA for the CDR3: TGTGCCAGCAGCTTAGATCCAGGGGATTACTATGGCTACACCTTC. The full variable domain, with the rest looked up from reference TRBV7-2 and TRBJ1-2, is GAGVSQSPSNKVTEKGKDVELRCDPISGHTALYWYRQSLGQGLEFLIYFQGNSAPDKSGLPSDRFSAERTGGSVSTLTIQRTQQEDSAVYLCASSLDPGDYYGYTFGSGTRLTVV.

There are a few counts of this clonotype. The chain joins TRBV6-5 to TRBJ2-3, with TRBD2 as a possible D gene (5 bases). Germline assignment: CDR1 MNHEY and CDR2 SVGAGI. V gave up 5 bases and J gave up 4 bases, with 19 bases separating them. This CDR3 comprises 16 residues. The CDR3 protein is CASSPGKRSGADTQYF. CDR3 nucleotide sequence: TGTGCCAGCAGTCCGGGGAAGCGGTCTGGGGCAGATACGCAGTATTTT.

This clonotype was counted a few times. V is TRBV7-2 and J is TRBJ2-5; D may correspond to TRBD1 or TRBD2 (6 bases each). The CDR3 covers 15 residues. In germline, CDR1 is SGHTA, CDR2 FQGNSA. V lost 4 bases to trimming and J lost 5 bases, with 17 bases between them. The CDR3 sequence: CASSYSGVEGETQYF. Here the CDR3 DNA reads TGTGCCAGCAGCTATTCAGGGGTGGAGGGGGAGACCCAGTACTTC.

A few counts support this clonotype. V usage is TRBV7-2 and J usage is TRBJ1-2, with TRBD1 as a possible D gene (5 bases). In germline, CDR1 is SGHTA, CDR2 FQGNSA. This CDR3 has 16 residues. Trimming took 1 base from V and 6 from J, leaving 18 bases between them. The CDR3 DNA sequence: TGTGCCAGCAGCTTAGATGGGGGGATTTGGGTTGATGGCTACACCTTC. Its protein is CASSLDGGIWVDGYTF.

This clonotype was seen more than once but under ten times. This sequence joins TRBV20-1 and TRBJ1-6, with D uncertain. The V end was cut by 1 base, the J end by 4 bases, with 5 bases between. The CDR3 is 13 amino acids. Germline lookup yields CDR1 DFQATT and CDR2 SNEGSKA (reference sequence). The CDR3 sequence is CSARADYNSPLHF. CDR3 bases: TGCAGTGCTAGAGCAGATTATAATTCACCCCTCCACTTT.

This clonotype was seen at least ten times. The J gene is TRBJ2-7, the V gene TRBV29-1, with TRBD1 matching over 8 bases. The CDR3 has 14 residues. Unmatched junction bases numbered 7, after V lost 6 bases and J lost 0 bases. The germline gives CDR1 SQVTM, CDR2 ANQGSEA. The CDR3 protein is CSVTKGTGSYEQYF. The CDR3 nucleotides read TGCAGCGTAACCAAGGGGACAGGCTCCTACGAGCAGTACTTC.

The CDR3 spells CASSSRGSLPEKLFF. CDR3 coding DNA: TGCGCCAGCAGCTCTCGGGGGTCTCTACCTGAAAAACTGTTTTTT. The V gene is TRBV5-1, the J gene TRBJ1-4; TRBD1 might be the D (5 bases). The CDR3 sequence is 15 residues long. Germline V gives CDR1 SGHRS, CDR2 YFSETQ. The V end was cut by 3 bases, the J end by 7 bases, with 16 bases between.

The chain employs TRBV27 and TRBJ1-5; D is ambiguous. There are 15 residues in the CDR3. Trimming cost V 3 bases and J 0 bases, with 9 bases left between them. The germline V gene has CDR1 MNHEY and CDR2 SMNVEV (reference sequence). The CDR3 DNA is TGTGCCAGCAGTTTTTCAGATCTTAGCAATCAGCCCCAGCATTTT. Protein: CASSFSDLSNQPQHF.

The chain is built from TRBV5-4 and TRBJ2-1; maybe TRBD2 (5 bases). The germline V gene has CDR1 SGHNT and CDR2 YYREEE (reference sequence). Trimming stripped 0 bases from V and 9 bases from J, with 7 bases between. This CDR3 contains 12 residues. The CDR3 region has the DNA TGTGCCAGCAGCTTGGGACTACCTGAGCAGTTCTTC. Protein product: CASSLGLPEQFF.

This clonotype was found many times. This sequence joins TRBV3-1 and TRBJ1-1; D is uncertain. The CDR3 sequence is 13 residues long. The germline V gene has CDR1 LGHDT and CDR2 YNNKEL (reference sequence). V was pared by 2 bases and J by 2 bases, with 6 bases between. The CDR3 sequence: CASSQFGNTEAFF. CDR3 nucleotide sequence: TGTGCCAGCAGCCAATTCGGAAACACTGAAGCTTTCTTT.

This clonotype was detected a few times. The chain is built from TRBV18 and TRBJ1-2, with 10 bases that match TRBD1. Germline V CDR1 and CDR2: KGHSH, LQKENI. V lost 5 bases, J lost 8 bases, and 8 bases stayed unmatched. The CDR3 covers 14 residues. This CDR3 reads CASSSGTGAKGYTF. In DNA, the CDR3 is TGTGCCAGCTCATCCGGGACAGGGGCTAAAGGCTACACCTTC.

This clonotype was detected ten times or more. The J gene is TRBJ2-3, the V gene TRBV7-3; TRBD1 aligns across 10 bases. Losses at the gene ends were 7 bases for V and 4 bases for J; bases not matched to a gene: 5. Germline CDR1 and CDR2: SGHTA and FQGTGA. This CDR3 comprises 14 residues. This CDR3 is CASTPGQGSDTQYF. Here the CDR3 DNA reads TGTGCCAGCACCCCGGGACAGGGGTCAGATACGCAGTATTTT.

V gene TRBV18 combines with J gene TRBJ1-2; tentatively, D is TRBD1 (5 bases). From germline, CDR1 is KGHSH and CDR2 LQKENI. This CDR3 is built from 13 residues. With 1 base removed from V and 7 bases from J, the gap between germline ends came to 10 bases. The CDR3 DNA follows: TGTGCCAGCTCACCACAGGGGACTTTTGGCTACACCTTC. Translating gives CASSPQGTFGYTF.